The clone carrying this T cell receptor beta chain turned up a few times. Its antigen remains unknown. The data are from a study of identical twins. Study observations and caveats: Modelling approaches yielded underestimates of out-of-frame TCR alpha sharing between monozygotic twins.

TCRdb itself ran the 5' RACE reads through MiXCR, one entry per CDR3 protein. The profile shows 550,000 to 700,000 distinct CDR3 sequences, 21% of them singletons. With no exceptions, donors were healthy Caucasians. Trimming removed 2 bases at V and 13 bases at J, with 11 bases between. This CDR3 is 11 amino acids long. In germline, CDR1 is MNHEY, CDR2 SVGAGI. A further study also used this sample, focusing on T cells expressing NK-cell markers. According to that study: Sequencing of TCR beta repertoires drew on sorted CD3+CD56+NKG2C+, CD3+CD56+NKG2C- and CD3+CD56-NKG2C+ T cells. NKG2C+ dominant clonotypes from over 5 donors made up roughly 1.0-7.0% of CD8+ T cells.

The chain combines TRBV6-5 with TRBJ1-2, with D perhaps TRBD1 (5 bases). The clonotype originates from a woman between 18 and 29 years old in good health. The specimen sequenced was PBMCs. DNA of the CDR3: TGTGCCAGCAGTTACCAGGGTGCTTCCACCTTC. Translation: CASSYQGASTF.